This TCR beta chain was sequenced during a study of PD-1 blockade in mismatch repair-deficient tumors (TCRdb year 2017). Study-wide context: Between September 2013 and late 2016, approximately 90 consecutive patients with 11 to 12 mismatch repair-deficient cancer types, all previously treated and progressing, were enrolled in the trial. Deep sequencing of TCR CDR3 regions was used to track tumor-associated T cell clones in peripheral blood of patients responding to PD-1 blockade. On the study overall, not on this receptor specifically: Tumor-resident clones, often undetectable in blood before treatment, expanded rapidly after pembrolizumab and then contracted, generally before radiologic responses.

Mismatch repair deficiency in every enrolled patient was established by polymerase chain reaction or immunohistochemistry. TCR sequencing was carried out for three patients who responded to pembrolizumab therapy. The phase II trial prospectively evaluated PD-1 blockade with pembrolizumab in advanced mismatch repair-deficient cancers, independent of tissue of origin. Peripheral blood T cell samples were collected serially, before PD-1 blockade began and at several time points afterward. Blood sampling time points were reported as weeks after the first dose of pembrolizumab. For this clone: Its target antigen remains unknown. Base qualities are missing; no much larger clone stands one base away.

The CDR3 runs 14 residues from the cysteine to the phenylalanine. The DNA shown is the 42-base CDR3, in frame from base 1. V lost 2 bases and J lost 3 bases, and the count of bases not matched to a germline gene is 3. The germline V gene sets CDR1 to SGHVS and CDR2 to FQNEAQ. The library was produced with the immunoSEQ multiplex PCR assay. TCRdb holds this immuneACCESS table with in-frame rearrangements only. Some clones are missing; in checked studies, unresolved V genes explain under half, and the rest has no known cause. The sample has around 30,000 clones on record, approximately 84% of them singletons. The ten most abundant clones make up under 3.5% of the sample.

The specimen comprised PBMCs, sampled roughly 6 weeks after starting pembrolizumab. This TCR was recovered from an adult with mismatch repair-deficient cancer. The sequence is built from TRBV7-8 and TRBJ1-1, and 7 junction bases match TRBD1. The nucleotides read TGTGCCAGCAGCTTACAGGGGGTGTACACTGAAGCTTTCTTT. Its product reads: CASSLQGVYTEAFF.